Listed here are 22 T cell receptor beta chains from one sample, sequenced in a study of T cell responses to AZD1222 COVID-19 vaccine. The assay was immunoSEQ multiplex PCR, and TCRdb's table has in-frame clones only and misses some. The sample records 95,000 to 150,000 clones, 65% to 90% being singletons. The source was peripheral blood, collected 28 days after the second AZD1222 dose. These receptors were obtained from an adult who received the AZD1222 COVID-19 vaccine.

This rearrangement joins TRBV2 to TRBJ1-1; D gene ambiguous. Germline V lookup: CDR1 SNHLY, CDR2 FYNNEI. Trimming took off 3 bases at V and 4 bases at J, with 9 bases between the two ends. The CDR3 is 13 amino acids. The CDR3 bases are TGTGCCAGCAGTGAGCCAGGATCCACTGAAGCTTTCTTT. Protein sequence: CASSEPGSTEAFF.

This rearrangement joins TRBV4-1 to TRBJ1-2; D not certain. Germline V gene data show CDR1 as MGHRA and CDR2 as YSYEKL. The CDR3 loop spans 11 amino acids. Trimming took 1 base from V and 11 from J, leaving 8 bases between them. CDR3 DNA: TGCGCCAGCAGCCAAGGTGTTCGGTACACCTTC. Protein: CASSQGVRYTF.

The rearrangement links TRBV2 to TRBJ1-5, with 9 bases lining up with TRBD1. Losses at the gene ends were 4 bases for V and 7 bases for J; bases not matched to a gene: 8. The germline gives CDR1 SNHLY, CDR2 FYNNEI. CDR3 length: 15 residues. The CDR3 nucleotides are TGTGCCAGCAGTGCTTGGACAGGGGATGAGCAGCCCCAGCATTTT. It codes for CASSAWTGDEQPQHF.

The chain uses TRBV19 and TRBJ1-5, with 8 bases identical to TRBD1. Losses at the gene ends were 7 bases for V and 1 base for J; bases not matched to a gene: 9. There are 16 residues in the CDR3. Germline CDR1 reads LNHDA; CDR2 reads SQIVND (reference sequence). The CDR3 region is CASKYDRGGSNQPQHF. CDR3 bases: TGTGCCAGTAAATATGACAGGGGAGGCAGCAATCAGCCCCAGCATTTT.

J is TRBJ2-3 and V is TRBV19; TRBD2 matches at 14 bases. With V trimmed by 2 bases and J by 0 bases, 7 bases remained unmatched. This CDR3 has 19 amino acids. The germline gives CDR1 LNHDA, CDR2 SQIVND (reference sequence). The CDR3 loop is CASSIRGTSGGPSTDTQYF. CDR3 DNA: TGTGCCAGTAGTATAAGAGGGACTAGCGGGGGCCCTAGCACAGATACGCAGTATTTT.

V and J are TRBV18 and TRBJ1-1; the D gene is possibly TRBD1 (6 bases). Germline V lookup: CDR1 KGHSH, CDR2 LQKENI. CDR3 length: 12 amino acids. Trimming left V 3 bases short and J 11 bases short, with 13 bases between. CDR3 coding DNA: TGTGCCAGCTCACCGTTGGGGGGCGAGGCTTTCTTT. Its translation: CASSPLGGEAFF.

The chain employs TRBV4-3 and TRBJ1-5; D might be TRBD1 (5 bases). The germline V gene has CDR1 LGHNA and CDR2 YSLEER. This CDR3 has 15 amino acids. Trimming cost V 0 bases and J 3 bases, with 9 bases left between them. The CDR3: CASSQEPGNNQPQHF. CDR3 in DNA: TGCGCCAGCAGCCAAGAACCAGGGAACAATCAGCCCCAGCATTTT.

The chain is built from TRBV6-2 or TRBV6-3 and TRBJ2-5; D uncertain. The V end lost 2 bases, the J end lost 2 bases, and 3 bases lay between the germline ends. CDR1 and CDR2 (germline): MNHEY, SVGEGT. The CDR3 extends over 12 amino acids. CDR3: CASSYGQETQYF. In nucleotides, the CDR3 is TGTGCCAGCAGTTACGGACAAGAGACCCAGTACTTC.

The rearrangement uses TRBV28 and TRBJ1-1; the D is unclear. Germline loops: CDR1 MDHEN, CDR2 SYDVKM. This CDR3 has 11 residues. V shed 7 bases and J shed 2 bases, with 5 bases lying between them. The CDR3 DNA sequence: TGTGCCAGCACCTCTAACACTGAAGCTTTCTTT. This translates into CASTSNTEAFF.

This chain links TRBV28 with TRBJ1-5; D is perhaps TRBD1 (6 bases). V gave up 10 bases and J gave up 7 bases, with 17 bases separating them. Germline V gene sequence: CDR1 MDHEN, CDR2 SYDVKM. There are 13 residues in the CDR3. The CDR3 DNA is TGTGCCAACAACAGGGTGATTGGGCAGCCCCAGCATTTT. Encoded protein: CANNRVIGQPQHF. Full variable domain (missing parts from reference TRBV28 and TRBJ1-5): DVKVTQSSRYLVKRTGEKVFLECVQDMDHENMFWYRQDPGLGLRLIYFSYDVKMKEKGDIPEGYSVSREKKERFSLILESASTNQTSMYLCANNRVIGQPQHFGDGTRLSIL.

This chain connects TRBV5-1 to TRBJ2-1; 7 bases agree with TRBD2. Trimming took 4 bases from V and 2 from J; bases not matched to a gene: 12. The CDR3 has 17 residues. Germline V gene sequence: CDR1 SGHRS, CDR2 YFSETQ. CDR3 amino acids: CASSDLTLAVTYNEQFF. Written as DNA, the CDR3 is TGCGCCAGCAGCGATCTCACCCTAGCGGTGACCTACAATGAGCAGTTCTTC. Full variable domain (rest looked up from reference TRBV5-1 and TRBJ2-1): KAGVTQTPRYLIKTRGQQVTLSCSPISGHRSVSWYQQTPGQGLQFLFEYFSETQRNKGNFPGRFSGRQFSNSRSEMNVSTLELGDSALYLCASSDLTLAVTYNEQFFGPGTRLTVL.

This clone was seen once. V usage is TRBV7-2 and J usage is TRBJ2-3; D is unclear. The CDR3 loop spans 13 amino acids. V was clipped by 0 bases and J by 9 bases, with 10 bases between them. Germline CDR1 is SGHTA and CDR2 is FQGNSA. The CDR3 DNA follows: TGTGCCAGCAGCTTAGCCCAGCTAACAACGCAGTATTTT. Translation: CASSLAQLTTQYF.

The V gene is TRBV7-3, the J gene TRBJ2-3; 10 nucleotides agree with TRBD1. Germline V gene sequence: CDR1 SGHTA, CDR2 FQGTGA. Trimming removed 4 bases from V and 3 bases from J; junction bases left unmatched: 10. This CDR3 contains 17 residues. The CDR3 nucleotides are TGTGCCAGCAGCTCGACAGGGGGCGGGAGATTGACAGATACGCAGTATTTT. Residues: CASSSTGGGRLTDTQYF.

V and J are TRBV12-3 or TRBV12-4 and TRBJ1-4; D gene uncertain. V was trimmed by 9 bases and J by 8 bases, leaving 16 bases between them. The CDR3 consists of 13 residues. For the CDR3, the DNA is TGTGCCAGTTGTCCGGGTCCGTGGGAAAAACTGTTTTTT. Translation: CASCPGPWEKLFF.

This clone appeared once. The chain joins TRBV24-1 to TRBJ2-7; the D call may be TRBD1 or TRBD2 (5 bases each). V lost 10 bases and J lost 3, with 15 bases in between. The CDR3 runs 13 residues. Germline loops: CDR1 KGHDR, CDR2 SFDVKD. CDR3 sequence (DNA): TGTGCCACTAAGACCGGGACCCACTACGAGCAGTACTTC. It encodes CATKTGTHYEQYF.

This clone was recorded only once. The chain links TRBV19 to TRBJ2-3; TRBD2 matches at 14 bases. Germline loops: CDR1 LNHDA, CDR2 SQIVND (reference sequence). The CDR3 is 17 amino acids. V was clipped by 6 bases and J by 1 base; unmatched bases: 6. The CDR3 bases are TGTGCCAGTAGCAGACTAGCGGGGGGGCTTGGCACAGATACGCAGTATTTT. Translation gives CASSRLAGGLGTDTQYF.

The gene calls are TRBV11-2 and TRBJ1-2, with 10 bases identical to TRBD1. There are 14 residues in the CDR3. With V trimmed by 5 bases and J by 4 bases, 4 bases remained unmatched. CDR1 SGHAT and CDR2 FQNNGV come from the germline V gene. CDR3 bases: TGTGCCAGCAGCCAGCGGGACAGGGGCTATGGCTACACCTTC. Protein sequence: CASSQRDRGYGYTF.

CDR3 sequence reads: CARDTQYF. The CDR3 DNA sequence: TGTGCCAGGGATACGCAGTATTTT. This rearrangement joins TRBV19 to TRBJ2-3; D is unclear. Germline V gene data show CDR1 as LNHDA and CDR2 as SQIVND (reference sequence). The CDR3 totals 8 residues. V was pared by 9 bases and J by 6 bases, with 1 base between.

This chain links TRBV5-6 with TRBJ1-3, with 7 bases lining up with TRBD1. Germline lookup yields CDR1 SGHDT and CDR2 YYEEEE. V dropped 6 bases and J dropped 2; count of bases not matched to a gene: 5. The CDR3 sequence is 14 residues long. The CDR3 loop is CASTADRAGNTIYF. As DNA, the CDR3 is TGTGCCAGCACCGCCGACAGGGCTGGAAACACCATATATTTT.

This sequence joins TRBV11-3 and TRBJ2-7, with D possibly matching TRBD1 (6 bases). Germline V CDR1 and CDR2: SGHNT, YENEEA. This CDR3 has 10 residues. As DNA, the CDR3 is TGTAAATCTGGGGGCGACGAGCAGTACTTC. This encodes CKSGGDEQYF.

The CDR3 loop reads CASSQPTTGLSGYTF. CDR3 DNA: TGCGCCAGCAGCCAACCGACGACAGGGTTGAGCGGCTACACCTTC. This chain uses TRBV4-1 with TRBJ1-2, with TRBD1 identical over 7 bases. After removal of 2 bases from V and 8 bases from J, the junction contained 11 bases not matched to a gene. In germline, CDR1 is MGHRA, CDR2 YSYEKL. This CDR3 contains 15 residues.

This clone was seen a single time. V is TRBV6-2 or TRBV6-3 and J is TRBJ1-4; unclear D gene. Germline assignment: CDR1 MNHEY and CDR2 SVGEGT. CDR3 length equals 17 residues. The V end was cut by 0 bases, the J end by 8 bases, with 19 bases between. In DNA, the CDR3 is TGTGCCAGCAGTTACTCAGGATTCGGATCCCGCCCCGAAAAACTGTTTTTT. Residues: CASSYSGFGSRPEKLFF.